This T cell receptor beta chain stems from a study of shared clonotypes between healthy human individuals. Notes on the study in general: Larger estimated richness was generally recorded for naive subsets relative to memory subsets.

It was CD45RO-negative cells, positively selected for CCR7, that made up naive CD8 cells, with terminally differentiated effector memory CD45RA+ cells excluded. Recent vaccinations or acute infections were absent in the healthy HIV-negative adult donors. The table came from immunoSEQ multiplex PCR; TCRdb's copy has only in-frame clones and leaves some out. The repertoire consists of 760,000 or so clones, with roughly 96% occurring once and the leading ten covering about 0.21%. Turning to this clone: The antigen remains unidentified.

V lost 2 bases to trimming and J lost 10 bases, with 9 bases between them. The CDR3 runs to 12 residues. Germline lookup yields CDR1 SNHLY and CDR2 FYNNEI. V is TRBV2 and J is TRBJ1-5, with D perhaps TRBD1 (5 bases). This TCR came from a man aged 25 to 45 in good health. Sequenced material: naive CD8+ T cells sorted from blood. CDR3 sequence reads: CASSERGGPQHF. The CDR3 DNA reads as TGTGCCAGCAGTGAACGGGGGGGACCCCAGCATTTT.